Listed below are T cell receptor beta chains from one sample, sequenced in a study of response to subunit inactivated influenza vaccine. TCRdb ran MiXCR on the RT-PCR reads and lists one entry per CDR3 protein. The data hold 530,000 or so distinct CDR3 sequences, with 25% observed a single time. Specimen: CD4+ T cells sorted from PBMCs, collected 4 to 6 days after vaccination. The receptors were sampled from a man aged 50 to 59 who received an inactivated influenza vaccine. The CDR3 runs from the conserved cysteine through the conserved F or W. Fields, in order: J gene, D gene, clone size, V gene, CDR3 protein, CDR3 DNA. The D gene is left open where the match is weak. Clone size, where shown, is once, few, many, or a class for clones that have expanded.

j_gene: TRBJ2-7
d_gene: TRBD2
abundance: few
v_gene: TRBV20-1
CDR3aa: CSARDSSGRPEQYF
CDR3nt: TGCAGTGCTAGAGATTCTAGCGGGAGACCCGAGCAGTACTTC

j_gene: TRBJ2-7
d_gene: TRBD2
abundance: few
v_gene: TRBV6-5
CDR3aa: CASSYSGRGVRVQQYF
CDR3nt: TGTGCCAGCAGTTACTCGGGGCGGGGGGTGCGCGTGCAGCAGTACTTC

j_gene: TRBJ2-1
d_gene: TRBD2
abundance: NA
v_gene: TRBV19
CDR3aa: CASSIEAGTYYNEQFF
CDR3nt: TGTGCCAGTAGTATAGAAGCGGGAACTTACTACAATGAGCAGTTCTTC

j_gene: TRBJ2-7
d_gene: NA
abundance: NA
v_gene: TRBV28
CDR3aa: CASTLGREQYF
CDR3nt: TGTGCCAGCACCTTAGGACGCGAGCAGTACTTC

j_gene: TRBJ2-1
d_gene: NA
abundance: NA
v_gene: TRBV7-3
CDR3aa: CASSLPQSGGPSYNEQFF
CDR3nt: TGTGCCAGCAGCTTGCCCCAGTCGGGCGGACCCTCCTACAATGAGCAGTTCTTC

j_gene: TRBJ1-1
d_gene: NA
abundance: few
v_gene: TRBV12-3/TRBV12-4
CDR3aa: CASAQVPNTEAFF
CDR3nt: TGTGCCAGCGCTCAGGTTCCGAACACTGAAGCTTTCTTT

j_gene: TRBJ2-2
d_gene: TRBD1
abundance: few
v_gene: TRBV29-1
CDR3aa: CSVGGGRTNTGELFF
CDR3nt: TGCAGCGTTGGAGGGGGCAGGACGAACACCGGGGAGCTGTTTTTT

j_gene: TRBJ2-5
d_gene: NA
abundance: NA
v_gene: TRBV3-1
CDR3aa: CASSQAGAPETQYF
CDR3nt: TGTGCCAGCAGCCAGGCCGGAGCCCCAGAGACCCAGTACTTC

j_gene: TRBJ2-2
d_gene: NA
abundance: few
v_gene: TRBV2
CDR3aa: CATLAFRDNAFNTGELFF
CDR3nt: TGTGCCACTCTTGCGTTCCGGGACAATGCCTTTAACACCGGGGAGCTGTTTTTT

j_gene: TRBJ2-7
d_gene: TRBD1
abundance: few
v_gene: TRBV7-2
CDR3aa: CASSSRQGAPKQYF
CDR3nt: TGTGCCAGCAGCTCCCGACAGGGGGCCCCCAAGCAGTACTTC

j_gene: TRBJ2-5
d_gene: NA
abundance: many
v_gene: TRBV6-1
CDR3aa: CASRDSHRDTKETQYF
CDR3nt: TGTGCCAGCAGGGATTCTCACCGGGACACTAAAGAGACCCAGTACTTC

j_gene: TRBJ2-7
d_gene: NA
abundance: few
v_gene: TRBV19
CDR3aa: CASSKNAYDSYEQYF
CDR3nt: TGTGCCAGTAGTAAGAACGCATACGACTCCTACGAGCAGTACTTC

j_gene: TRBJ2-7
d_gene: TRBD1
abundance: NA
v_gene: TRBV28
CDR3aa: CASSFSTGATYEQYF
CDR3nt: TGTGCCAGCAGTTTCTCTACAGGGGCTACCTACGAGCAGTACTTC

j_gene: TRBJ1-6
d_gene: NA
abundance: few
v_gene: TRBV12-3/TRBV12-4
CDR3aa: CASSSTGSHSPLHF
CDR3nt: TGTGCCAGCAGTTCAACAGGGAGTCATTCACCCCTCCACTTT

j_gene: TRBJ2-3
d_gene: TRBD2
abundance: NA
v_gene: TRBV7-9
CDR3aa: CASSKPRRGGDTQYF
CDR3nt: TGTGCCAGCAGTAAACCCCGGCGGGGGGGAGATACGCAGTATTTT

j_gene: TRBJ2-3
d_gene: NA
abundance: NA
v_gene: TRBV20-1
CDR3aa: CSANPDWITDTQYF
CDR3nt: TGCAGTGCTAACCCGGACTGGATCACAGATACGCAGTATTTT

j_gene: TRBJ2-3
d_gene: NA
abundance: NA
v_gene: TRBV12-3/TRBV12-4
CDR3aa: CASSPTYTQYF
CDR3nt: TGTGCCAGCAGTCCTACATATACGCAGTATTTT

j_gene: TRBJ1-2
d_gene: NA
abundance: NA
v_gene: TRBV10-3
CDR3aa: CAITADKYGYTF
CDR3nt: TGTGCCATCACGGCAGATAAGTATGGCTACACCTTC

j_gene: TRBJ2-5
d_gene: TRBD2
abundance: few
v_gene: TRBV6-1
CDR3aa: CASSPNPGGAWETQYF
CDR3nt: TGTGCCAGCAGCCCCAACCCCGGGGGGGCGTGGGAGACCCAGTACTTC

j_gene: TRBJ1-3
d_gene: NA
abundance: NA
v_gene: TRBV2
CDR3aa: CASSEGQATSGNTIYF
CDR3nt: TGTGCCAGCAGTGAAGGTCAGGCTACCTCTGGAAACACCATATATTTT

j_gene: TRBJ1-1
d_gene: NA
abundance: few
v_gene: TRBV6-5
CDR3aa: CASSWAKGFQSEAFF
CDR3nt: TGTGCCAGCAGTTGGGCCAAGGGCTTTCAATCTGAAGCTTTCTTT

j_gene: TRBJ2-5
d_gene: TRBD1
abundance: once
v_gene: TRBV18
CDR3aa: CASSSRQGVSETQYF
CDR3nt: TGTGCCAGCTCATCACGACAGGGTGTATCAGAGACCCAGTACTTC

j_gene: TRBJ1-3
d_gene: NA
abundance: few
v_gene: TRBV12-3/TRBV12-4
CDR3aa: CASSPGEAGNTIYF
CDR3nt: TGTGCCAGCAGTCCCGGGGAGGCCGGAAACACCATATATTTT

j_gene: TRBJ2-7
d_gene: TRBD2
abundance: NA
v_gene: TRBV12-3/TRBV12-4
CDR3aa: CASSGLAGGEQYF
CDR3nt: TGTGCCAGCAGTGGTCTAGCGGGAGGCGAGCAGTACTTC

j_gene: TRBJ2-1
d_gene: TRBD2
abundance: few
v_gene: TRBV29-1
CDR3aa: CSVEGLVPTSGGKSSYNEQFF
CDR3nt: TGCAGCGTTGAAGGCCTTGTCCCGACTAGCGGGGGAAAAAGCTCCTACAATGAGCAGTTCTTC

j_gene: TRBJ2-1
d_gene: TRBD2
abundance: many
v_gene: TRBV5-1
CDR3aa: CASSWGLAGGSYNEQFF
CDR3nt: TGCGCCAGCAGCTGGGGACTAGCGGGAGGCTCCTACAATGAGCAGTTCTTC

j_gene: TRBJ2-1
d_gene: NA
abundance: few
v_gene: TRBV7-9
CDR3aa: CASSLAPLGFSYNEQFF
CDR3nt: TGTGCCAGCAGCTTAGCCCCCCTAGGATTTTCCTACAATGAGCAGTTCTTC

j_gene: TRBJ2-1
d_gene: NA
abundance: NA
v_gene: TRBV12-3/TRBV12-4
CDR3aa: CASSLGSLSYNEQFF
CDR3nt: TGTGCCAGCAGTCTCGGGAGTTTGTCCTACAATGAGCAGTTCTTC

j_gene: TRBJ2-3
d_gene: TRBD1
abundance: NA
v_gene: TRBV29-1
CDR3aa: CSVERRDRGFPDTQYF
CDR3nt: TGCAGCGTTGAGAGAAGGGACAGGGGGTTTCCAGATACGCAGTATTTT

j_gene: TRBJ2-5
d_gene: TRBD2
abundance: few
v_gene: TRBV20-1
CDR3aa: CSAGGLAQETQYF
CDR3nt: TGCAGTGCTGGGGGACTAGCCCAAGAGACCCAGTACTTC

j_gene: TRBJ2-7
d_gene: NA
abundance: NA
v_gene: TRBV7-2
CDR3aa: CASSLVGVKGEQYF
CDR3nt: TGTGCCAGCAGCTTAGTAGGGGTAAAAGGCGAGCAGTACTTC

j_gene: TRBJ1-2
d_gene: NA
abundance: NA
v_gene: TRBV12-3/TRBV12-4
CDR3aa: CASSHSTGYGYTF
CDR3nt: TGTGCCAGCAGTCACTCGACAGGATATGGCTACACCTTC

j_gene: TRBJ2-1
d_gene: NA
abundance: NA
v_gene: TRBV18
CDR3aa: CASSPDLYNEQFF
CDR3nt: TGTGCCAGCTCACCTGACTTATACAATGAGCAGTTCTTC

j_gene: TRBJ2-7
d_gene: NA
abundance: NA
v_gene: TRBV7-9
CDR3aa: CASSFFGIWTGEQYF
CDR3nt: TGTGCCAGCAGCTTTTTCGGGATATGGACTGGCGAGCAGTACTTC

j_gene: TRBJ2-2
d_gene: NA
abundance: few
v_gene: TRBV12-3/TRBV12-4
CDR3aa: CASSTRSRGELFF
CDR3nt: TGTGCCAGCAGCACTAGATCTCGGGGGGAGCTGTTTTTT

j_gene: TRBJ1-2
d_gene: TRBD1
abundance: NA
v_gene: TRBV7-8
CDR3aa: CASSQYRGNYGYTF
CDR3nt: TGTGCCAGCAGCCAATACAGGGGGAACTATGGCTACACCTTC

j_gene: TRBJ1-2
d_gene: NA
abundance: NA
v_gene: TRBV28
CDR3aa: CASSFPRPSYGYTF
CDR3nt: TGTGCCAGCAGTTTCCCGCGGCCGAGCTATGGCTACACCTTC

j_gene: TRBJ2-3
d_gene: TRBD1
abundance: few
v_gene: TRBV5-1
CDR3aa: CASSLGDRDPDTQYF
CDR3nt: TGCGCCAGCAGCTTGGGGGACAGGGATCCAGATACGCAGTATTTT

j_gene: TRBJ2-1
d_gene: NA
abundance: NA
v_gene: TRBV4-3
CDR3aa: CASSRLSGVRNNEQFF
CDR3nt: TGCGCCAGCAGCCGACTATCGGGAGTTCGCAACAATGAGCAGTTCTTC

j_gene: TRBJ1-4
d_gene: NA
abundance: NA
v_gene: TRBV9
CDR3aa: CASSAGEKLFF
CDR3nt: TGTGCCAGCAGCGCCGGAGAAAAACTGTTTTTT

j_gene: TRBJ1-1
d_gene: NA
abundance: many
v_gene: TRBV12-3/TRBV12-4
CDR3aa: CASTPELVNTEAFF
CDR3nt: TGTGCCAGCACCCCAGAGTTAGTGAACACTGAAGCTTTCTTT

j_gene: TRBJ2-3
d_gene: TRBD2
abundance: NA
v_gene: TRBV7-9
CDR3aa: CASSLAPGLDTDTQYF
CDR3nt: TGTGCCAGCAGCTTAGCACCCGGACTAGACACAGATACGCAGTATTTT

j_gene: TRBJ2-3
d_gene: NA
abundance: NA
v_gene: TRBV11-2
CDR3aa: CASKWGASTDTQYF
CDR3nt: TGTGCCAGCAAGTGGGGGGCTAGCACAGATACGCAGTATTTT

j_gene: TRBJ2-2
d_gene: NA
abundance: few
v_gene: TRBV7-9
CDR3aa: CASSRALRTGELFF
CDR3nt: TGTGCCAGCAGCCGCGCGTTGAGGACTGGGGAGCTGTTTTTT

j_gene: TRBJ2-3
d_gene: NA
abundance: NA
v_gene: TRBV18
CDR3aa: CASSPDRSTDTQYF
CDR3nt: TGTGCCAGCTCACCAGACAGGAGCACAGATACGCAGTATTTT

j_gene: TRBJ1-3
d_gene: NA
abundance: many
v_gene: TRBV15
CDR3aa: CATKEGTLKAGNTIYF
CDR3nt: TGTGCCACCAAAGAGGGGACTTTGAAGGCTGGAAACACCATATATTTT

j_gene: TRBJ2-1
d_gene: TRBD2
abundance: NA
v_gene: TRBV6-2/TRBV6-3
CDR3aa: CASSKLASSYNEQFF
CDR3nt: TGTGCCAGCTCAAAACTAGCGTCTTCCTACAATGAGCAGTTCTTC

j_gene: TRBJ1-2
d_gene: NA
abundance: few
v_gene: TRBV20-1
CDR3aa: CSRPDSYGYTF
CDR3nt: TGCAGTAGACCAGACTCCTATGGCTACACCTTC

j_gene: TRBJ2-5
d_gene: NA
abundance: many
v_gene: TRBV20-1
CDR3aa: CSARVPLAVNQETQYF
CDR3nt: TGCAGTGCTAGGGTCCCTCTAGCAGTGAACCAAGAGACCCAGTACTTC

j_gene: TRBJ2-5
d_gene: NA
abundance: NA
v_gene: TRBV7-8
CDR3aa: CASSLGSVQETQYF
CDR3nt: TGTGCCAGCAGCTTAGGGTCGGTTCAAGAGACCCAGTACTTC

j_gene: TRBJ2-7
d_gene: NA
abundance: NA
v_gene: TRBV20-1
CDR3aa: CSATSPSGRKSSYEQYF
CDR3nt: TGCAGTGCTACAAGCCCCTCCGGCCGGAAGAGCTCCTACGAGCAGTACTTC